The 26 T cell receptor beta chains below were found in one sample sequenced in a study of regulatory T cells in long-lasting Graves disease. HTBI primers from iRepertoire and Arm-PCR of CDR3 regions yielded the TCR beta libraries. Each CDR3 protein gets one entry after TCRdb re-called the multiplex PCR reads with MiXCR. The repertoire has approximately 500,000 distinct CDR3 sequences, around a fifth of them found once; the top ten carry more than 6%. Time point defined: persistent/refractory GD, antithyroid drugs over 5 years with positive TRAb. Following extraction of RNA from PBMCs, that RNA was used to make the TCR library. The sample in question was peripheral blood mononuclear cells (PBMCs), obtained when the disease was refractory, from a patient treated with antithyroid drugs. These receptors all come from a female donor with Graves disease.

CDR3 bases: TGTGCCAGCAGCCCCCTGGCTCATTTGAACACCGGGGAGCTGTTTTTT. It specifies CASSPLAHLNTGELFF. The chain recombines TRBV3-1 with TRBJ2-2; D ambiguous. The CDR3 is made up of 16 amino acids. Germline lookup yields CDR1 LGHDT and CDR2 YNNKEL (reference sequence). V lost 4 bases and J 1 base, leaving 13 bases between the germline ends.

This clonotype has ten or more counts. The chain recombines TRBV29-1 with TRBJ2-2; TRBD2 is a possible D gene (5 bases). The V gene's germline CDR1 is SQVTM and CDR2 ANQGSEA. This CDR3 comprises 14 residues. V lost 5 bases and J lost 4, with 14 bases in between. The CDR3 protein is CSVRGRTGTGELFF. CDR3 nucleotides: TGCAGCGTTCGGGGTAGGACGGGCACCGGGGAGCTGTTTTTT.

V is TRBV5-1 and J is TRBJ1-1, with TRBD1 as a possible D gene (6 bases). The V and J ends lost 1 base and 2 bases respectively, with 12 bases between them. The CDR3 spans 15 residues. Germline V CDR1 and CDR2: SGHRS, YFSETQ. CDR3 amino acids: CASSLQRGVNTEAFF. The CDR3 DNA reads TGCGCCAGCAGCTTGCAAAGGGGGGTAAACACTGAAGCTTTCTTT. The full variable domain, its missing parts supplied by reference TRBV5-1 and TRBJ1-1, is KAGVTQTPRYLIKTRGQQVTLSCSPISGHRSVSWYQQTPGQGLQFLFEYFSETQRNKGNFPGRFSGRQFSNSRSEMNVSTLELGDSALYLCASSLQRGVNTEAFFGQGTRLTVV.

Many counts were recorded for this clonotype. In nucleotides, the CDR3 is TGTGCCAGCCGAACAGGGTACACTGAAGCTTTCTTT. Amino acid sequence: CASRTGYTEAFF. This chain uses TRBV28 with TRBJ1-1; D may be TRBD1 (6 bases). Germline values: CDR1 MDHEN, CDR2 SYDVKM. Trimming left V 8 bases short and J 3 bases short, with 10 bases between. This CDR3 contains 12 residues.

The DNA for the CDR3 is TGTGCCAGCAGCTCAAACTCTCAGGGACAGTACTTC. Translation gives CASSSNSQGQYF. This chain links TRBV11-2 with TRBJ2-7, with D perhaps matching TRBD1 (5 bases). In germline, CDR1 is SGHAT, CDR2 FQNNGV. The ends were cut back, 4 bases at V and 10 bases at J, with 14 bases in the middle. This CDR3 contains 12 residues.

The rearrangement uses TRBV20-1 and TRBJ1-5; 8 bases map to TRBD1. Germline CDR1 is DFQATT and CDR2 is SNEGSKA (reference sequence). V was pared by 3 bases and J by 4 bases, with 11 bases of the junction left unmatched. The CDR3 loop spans 16 amino acids. The CDR3 region is CSARGVRDRLNQPQHF. CDR3 coding DNA: TGCAGTGCTAGGGGGGTCCGGGACAGGCTTAATCAGCCCCAGCATTTT.

In this sample, this clonotype turned up many times. The chain joins TRBV28 to TRBJ1-5; unclear D gene. Germline CDR1 reads MDHEN; CDR2 reads SYDVKM. The CDR3 is 13 residues long. V was pared by 7 bases and J by 5 bases, with 12 bases between. The CDR3 DNA is TGTGCCAGCACATCGGGTCGTCATCAGCCCCAGCATTTT. As protein: CASTSGRHQPQHF.

This chain joins TRBV3-1 and TRBJ2-2; 11 bases fit TRBD2. Germline values: CDR1 LGHDT, CDR2 YNNKEL (reference sequence). The CDR3 extends over 19 amino acids. V was clipped by 6 bases and J by 7 bases; unmatched bases: 19. CDR3 DNA: TGTGCCAGCAGTCAACCTTTAGGGACTAGCGGACATACGAACGGGGAGCTGTTTTTT. This sequence encodes CASSQPLGTSGHTNGELFF. Supplemented by reference TRBV3-1 and TRBJ2-2, the full variable domain reads DTAVSQTPKYLVTQMGNDKSIKCEQNLGHDTMYWYKQDSKKFLKIMFSYNNKELIINETVPNRFSPKSPDKAHLNLHINSLELGDSAVYFCASSQPLGTSGHTNGELFFGEGSRLTVL.

The chain couples TRBV19 to TRBJ1-5, with a weak D call TRBD1 (5 bases). Germline V gene sequence: CDR1 LNHDA, CDR2 SQIVND (reference sequence). The CDR3 consists of 13 residues. Between the trimmed V and J ends, which lost 5 bases and 7 bases, there was a span of 12 bases. The CDR3, as DNA: TGTGCCAGTAGTGCCAGGGAGGGACAGCCCCAGCATTTT. Protein product: CASSAREGQPQHF.

This clonotype was recorded once. V gene TRBV7-2 combines with J gene TRBJ2-3; 14 bases line up with TRBD2. The ends lost 4 bases at V and 3 bases at J; junction bases unmatched: 6. Germline lookup yields CDR1 SGHTA and CDR2 FQGNSA. The CDR3 has 17 amino acids. In DNA, the CDR3 is TGTGCCAGCAGCTCCGGGACTAGCGGGAGAATGACAGATACGCAGTATTTT. It codes for CASSSGTSGRMTDTQYF.

A word on this clonotype: This may arise from a read error, as a much more abundant clone is one base away. This sequence joins TRBV13 and TRBJ1-4; a possible D gene is TRBD1 (5 bases). The CDR3 is 14 amino acids. V gave up 5 bases and J gave up 8 bases, with 15 bases separating them. The germline CDR1 and CDR2 sequences are PRHDT and FYEKMQ (reference sequence). For the CDR3, the DNA is TGTGCCAGCAGCCGGACAAGGGTCTGGGAAAAACTGTTTTTT. Its protein is CASSRTRVWEKLFF. Full variable domain (remainder filled in from reference TRBV13 and TRBJ1-4): AAGVIQSPRHLIKEKRETATLKCYPIPRHDTVYWYQQGPGQDPQFLISFYEKMQSDKGSIPDRFSAQQFSDYHSELNMSSLELGDSALYFCASSRTRVWEKLFFGSGTQLSVL.

J is TRBJ2-6 and V is TRBV7-9; maybe TRBD1 (5 bases). The CDR3 has 18 residues. Looked up from germline, CDR1 is SEHNR and CDR2 is FQNEAQ (reference sequence). V lost 5 bases and J lost 1, with 18 bases in between. CDR3 nucleotides: TGTGCCAGCAGCGACGACAGCCTACAAGCTTCTGGGGCCAACGTCCTGACTTTC. Translation gives CASSDDSLQASGANVLTF.

The rearrangement joins TRBV6-1 to TRBJ1-1; no firm D call. CDR1 MNHNS and CDR2 SASEGT come from the germline V gene. Trimming shortened V by 8 bases and J by 10 bases, and 14 bases separated the two germline ends. This CDR3 comprises 11 residues. The CDR3 sequence is CASGTGFRAFF. The CDR3 nucleotides read TGTGCCAGCGGTACGGGATTCCGAGCTTTCTTT.

This clonotype was seen only a few times. The V and J genes are TRBV28 and TRBJ2-2, with TRBD1 identical over 9 bases. The CDR3 totals 14 residues. CDR1 is MDHEN, CDR2 SYDVKM, per germline. Germline trimming cut 5 bases from V and 6 bases from J; bases unmatched to any gene: 4. The DNA of the CDR3 is TGTGCCAGCAGTACTACAGGGGGCCCCGGGGAGCTGTTTTTT. It yields the protein CASSTTGGPGELFF.

The rearrangement uses TRBV2 and TRBJ2-5; possibly TRBD2 for D (7 bases). With 6 bases removed from V and 0 bases from J, the gap between germline ends came to 11 bases. The germline CDR1 and CDR2 sequences are SNHLY and FYNNEI. The CDR3 has 14 residues. The CDR3 spells CASSRGGDQETQYF. The CDR3 DNA reads as TGTGCCAGCAGCCGAGGGGGGGACCAAGAGACCCAGTACTTC.

The V and J genes are TRBV20-1 and TRBJ2-5; 10 positions agree with TRBD2. The length of the CDR3 is 14 residues. V trimming: 0 bases; J trimming: 2 bases; junction bases outside the gene matches: 0. CDR1 and CDR2 (germline): DFQATT, SNEGSKA (reference sequence). The CDR3 sequence: CSARDSGGQETQYF. DNA for the CDR3: TGCAGTGCTAGAGATAGCGGGGGGCAAGAGACCCAGTACTTC.

In its sample, this clonotype was seen many times. The J gene is TRBJ1-1, the V gene TRBV12-3 or TRBV12-4; 7 bases line up with TRBD1. The CDR3 consists of 16 residues. V lost 5 bases to trimming and J lost 11 bases; unmatched junction nucleotides: 20. CDR3 nucleotide sequence: TGTGCCAGCAGTCCACCGTCCCGACAGGGTTGGTCGTGGGCTTTCTTT. This encodes CASSPPSRQGWSWAFF.

This clonotype was counted ten times or more. This chain links TRBV28 with TRBJ2-5, with D possibly matching TRBD1 (6 bases). CDR3 length equals 16 residues. V gave up 2 bases and J gave up 4 bases, with 17 bases separating them. Germline V gives CDR1 MDHEN, CDR2 SYDVKM. The CDR3 DNA reads as TGTGCCAGCAGTTTACTAGGGGCAGGGGACCGAGAGACCCAGTACTTC. Amino acid sequence: CASSLLGAGDRETQYF.

This clonotype was seen ten or more times. J is TRBJ1-1 and V is TRBV2, with D maybe TRBD1 (6 bases). This CDR3 is built from 14 residues. The V end was cut by 4 bases, the J end by 4 bases, with 13 bases between. Germline V lookup: CDR1 SNHLY, CDR2 FYNNEI. The CDR3 DNA is TGTGCCAGCAGTGCAAACAGGGATGGCACTGAAGCTTTCTTT. It yields the protein CASSANRDGTEAFF.

Details on this clonotype: This may arise from a read error, as a much more abundant clone is one base away. This CDR3 fails to terminate in the conserved phenylalanine or tryptophan, so it likely reflects a read error. The J gene is TRBJ1-1, the V gene TRBV30; D remains unclear. The CDR3 has 14 residues. The V and J ends lost 0 bases and 6 bases respectively, with 14 bases between them. The V gene's germline CDR1 is GTSNPN and CDR2 SVGIG (reference sequence). This CDR3 is CAWSVRLEGPEAFS. In DNA form, the CDR3 reads TGTGCCTGGAGTGTAAGGCTCGAGGGCCCTGAAGCTTTCTCT.

This rearrangement joins TRBV9 to TRBJ2-7; no definite D call. The CDR3 totals 13 residues. The germline V and J ends were trimmed by 3 bases and 0 bases, with 7 bases remaining between them. Germline V gives CDR1 SGDLS, CDR2 YYNGEE. CDR3 sequence (DNA): TGTGCCAGCAGCGGAATAAACTCCTACGAGCAGTACTTC. Protein: CASSGINSYEQYF.

This clonotype has a handful of counts. This chain uses TRBV3-1 with TRBJ1-1; D is undetermined. Germline assignment: CDR1 LGHDT and CDR2 YNNKEL (reference sequence). The CDR3 extends over 15 amino acids. V was shortened by 1 base and J by 1 base, with 10 bases between the two germline ends. The CDR3 DNA follows: TGTGCCAGCAGCCAAGGAGTGGGTGGGAACACTGAAGCTTTCTTT. This codes for CASSQGVGGNTEAFF.

The chain recombines TRBV13 with TRBJ1-3, with 9 bases matching TRBD1. The CDR3 is 13 amino acids. J gave up 8 bases and V 5 bases, and 4 bases lay outside the gene matches. Looked up from germline, CDR1 is PRHDT and CDR2 is FYEKMQ (reference sequence). In DNA, the CDR3 is TGTGCCAGCAGCAAACAGGGGGCGGACACCATATATTTT. The encoded protein is CASSKQGADTIYF.

The sample holds many counts of this clonotype. CDR3 nucleotides: TGTGCCAGCAGCCTGACCCCGTTAGGGCAGCCCCAGCATTTT. Its protein product is CASSLTPLGQPQHF. The chain carries TRBV11-2 and TRBJ1-5; D is unresolved. Between the trimmed V and J ends, which lost 5 bases and 7 bases, there was a span of 15 bases. Germline V gene lookup returns CDR1 SGHAT and CDR2 FQNNGV. This CDR3 has 14 residues.

This chain connects TRBV30 to TRBJ1-5; TRBD1 matches at 8 bases. V gave up 2 bases and J gave up 6 bases; unmatched junction bases: 6. The germline gives CDR1 GTSNPN, CDR2 SVGIG (reference sequence). The CDR3 runs to 14 residues. CDR3 protein: CAWSPTGVVQPQHF. Here the CDR3 DNA reads TGTGCCTGGAGTCCGACAGGGGTGGTTCAGCCCCAGCATTTT.

This clonotype was recorded at least ten times. The chain uses TRBV12-5 and TRBJ1-5; no firm D call. Trimming shortened V by 1 base and J by 0 bases, and 4 bases separated the two germline ends. Per germline, CDR1 LGHNT and CDR2 FRNRAP. This CDR3 has 14 amino acids. The CDR3, as DNA: TGTGCTAGTGGTTTGGGATATAGCAATCAGCCCCAGCATTTT. Amino acid sequence: CASGLGYSNQPQHF.